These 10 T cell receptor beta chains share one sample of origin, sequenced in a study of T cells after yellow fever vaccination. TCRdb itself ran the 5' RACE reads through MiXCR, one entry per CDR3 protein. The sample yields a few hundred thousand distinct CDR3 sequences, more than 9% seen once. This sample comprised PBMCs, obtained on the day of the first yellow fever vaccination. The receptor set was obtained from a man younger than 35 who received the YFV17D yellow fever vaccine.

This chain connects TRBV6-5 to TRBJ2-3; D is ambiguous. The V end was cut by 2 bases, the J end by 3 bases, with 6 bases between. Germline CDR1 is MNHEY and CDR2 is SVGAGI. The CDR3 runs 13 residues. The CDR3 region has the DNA TGTGCCAGCAGTTACGTGCGAACAGATACGCAGTATTTT. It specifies CASSYVRTDTQYF.

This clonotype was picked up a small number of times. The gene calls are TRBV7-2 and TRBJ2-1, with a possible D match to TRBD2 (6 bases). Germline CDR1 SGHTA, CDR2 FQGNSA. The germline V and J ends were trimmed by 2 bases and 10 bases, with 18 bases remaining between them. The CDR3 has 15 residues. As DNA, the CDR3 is TGTGCCAGCAGCTTAAGGTCGGGACTCGGGACGGAGCAGTTCTTC. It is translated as CASSLRSGLGTEQFF.

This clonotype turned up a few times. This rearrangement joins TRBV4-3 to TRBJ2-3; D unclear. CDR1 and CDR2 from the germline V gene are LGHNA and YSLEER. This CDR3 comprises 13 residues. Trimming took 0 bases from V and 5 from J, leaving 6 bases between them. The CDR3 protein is CASSQDIGDTQYF. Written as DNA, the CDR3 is TGCGCCAGCAGCCAAGATATAGGAGATACGCAGTATTTT.

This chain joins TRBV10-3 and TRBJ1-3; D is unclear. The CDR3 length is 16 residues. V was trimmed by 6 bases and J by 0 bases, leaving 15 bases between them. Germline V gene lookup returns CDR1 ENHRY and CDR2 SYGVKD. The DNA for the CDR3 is TGTGCCATCAGGAAACGAGGCGGAGACTCTGGAAACACCATATATTTT. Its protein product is CAIRKRGGDSGNTIYF.

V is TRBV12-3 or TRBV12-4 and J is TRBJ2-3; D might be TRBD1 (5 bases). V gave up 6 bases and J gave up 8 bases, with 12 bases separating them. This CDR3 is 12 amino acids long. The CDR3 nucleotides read TGTGCCAGCAGGGCAGGGCACGGTACGCAGTATTTT. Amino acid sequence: CASRAGHGTQYF.

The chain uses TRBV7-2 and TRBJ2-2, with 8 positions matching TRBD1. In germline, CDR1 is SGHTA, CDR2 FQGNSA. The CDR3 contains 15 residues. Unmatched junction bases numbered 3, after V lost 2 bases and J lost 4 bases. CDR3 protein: CASSLPGGSTGELFF. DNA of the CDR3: TGTGCCAGCAGCTTACCAGGGGGCAGCACCGGGGAGCTGTTTTTT.

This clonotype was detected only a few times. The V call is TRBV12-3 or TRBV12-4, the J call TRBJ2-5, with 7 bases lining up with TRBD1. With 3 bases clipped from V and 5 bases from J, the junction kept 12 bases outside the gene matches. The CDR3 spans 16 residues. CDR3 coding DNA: TGTGCCAGCAGTTTTGGGTCCGGGACAGTTATCGAGACCCAGTACTTC. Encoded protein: CASSFGSGTVIETQYF.

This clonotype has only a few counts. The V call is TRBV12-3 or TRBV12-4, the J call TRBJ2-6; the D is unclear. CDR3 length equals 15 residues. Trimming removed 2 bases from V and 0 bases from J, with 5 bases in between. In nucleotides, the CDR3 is TGTGCCAGCAGTTTACACAGCTCTGGGGCCAACGTCCTGACTTTC. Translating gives CASSLHSSGANVLTF.

This CDR3 reads CASSLDRGPHNEQFF. The CDR3 DNA sequence: TGCGCCAGCAGCTTGGACCGGGGTCCTCACAATGAGCAGTTCTTC. The chain is built from TRBV5-1 and TRBJ2-1; tentatively, D is TRBD2 (5 bases). The ends were cut back, 0 bases at V and 5 bases at J, with 12 bases in the middle. Germline V CDR1 and CDR2: SGHRS, YFSETQ. There are 15 residues in the CDR3. The full variable domain, rest sourced from reference TRBV5-1 and TRBJ2-1, is KAGVTQTPRYLIKTRGQQVTLSCSPISGHRSVSWYQQTPGQGLQFLFEYFSETQRNKGNFPGRFSGRQFSNSRSEMNVSTLELGDSALYLCASSLDRGPHNEQFFGPGTRLTVL.

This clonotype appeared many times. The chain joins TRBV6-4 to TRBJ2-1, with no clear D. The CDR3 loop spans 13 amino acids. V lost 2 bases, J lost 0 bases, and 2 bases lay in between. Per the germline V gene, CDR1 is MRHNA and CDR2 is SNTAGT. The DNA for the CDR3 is TGTGCCAGCAGTGACAGCTCCTACAATGAGCAGTTCTTC. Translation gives CASSDSSYNEQFF.